This TCR beta chain originates from a study of cytomegalovirus exposure and HLA in healthy donors. For the study at large: The same platform was used for the 110 or so validation repertoires as for the approximately 720 first-cohort repertoires, as reported in a later analysis. Findings and limits, study-wide: There were over 150 TCR beta chains listed as cytomegalovirus-associated.

The donors were members of the validation cohort, which comprised 90 to 150 subjects and was separate from the first cohort of some 680 subjects. V was clipped by 2 bases and J by 5 bases, with 7 bases between them. Germline loops: CDR1 SGHRS, CDR2 YFSETQ. The CDR3 is 12 residues long. The repertoire was sequenced with immunoSEQ multiplex PCR; TCRdb's copy has only in-frame clones and lacks some. The repertoire holds roughly 260,000 clones, 90% seen once, with under 0.4% in the top ten. With regard to this clone: The antigen remains unidentified.

The TCR sequence derives from a young woman in good health and CMV-seronegative. Sequencing input: PBMCs. The V gene is TRBV5-1, the J gene TRBJ1-1; D not certain. CDR3 sequence (DNA): TGCGCCAGCAGCTTCCTAGGAACTGAAGCTTTCTTT. Its translation: CASSFLGTEAFF.